Described below is a single T cell receptor (beta chain) sequence and its context. Grouping used clinical history reported by participants in a survey and questionnaire. The study counted Cohort 3 donors as recovered given two negative PCRs, clearance, or symptom resolution. The data derive from a study of blood T cell repertoires in COVID-19. Study background: The United States, Italy and Spain supplied acute and convalescent COVID-19 samples. Sources were T cells, B-cell-depleted T cells, or PBMCs; the material itself was cDNA or gDNA.

The repertoire was sequenced with immunoSEQ multiplex PCR; TCRdb's copy has only in-frame clones and lacks some. The sample holds hundreds of thousands of clones, roughly 90% seen once. The germline gives CDR1 ENHRY, CDR2 SYGVKD. Trimming removed 11 bases from V and 6 bases from J, with 11 bases in between. The CDR3 sequence is 10 residues long. Sequenced sample: PBMCs or T cells enriched from blood (not recorded which). The TCR originated in a man aged 55 to 70 who had recovered from COVID-19. J is TRBJ2-7 and V is TRBV10-3, with D hard to call. CDR3 bases: TGTGCCCTGCGGCCTTGCGAGCAGTACTTC. As protein: CALRPCEQYF.